Each of the 27 T cell receptor beta chains below was sequenced from the same sample in a study of shared clonotypes between healthy human individuals. Profiling relied on immunoSEQ multiplex PCR, and the TCRdb table lists in-frame clones only, not all of them. The profile shows 2 million to 2.5 million clones, 85% to 95% of them singletons. Sample: naive CD4+ T cells from PBMCs. The subset here: CD45RA+ positively selected. The receptors were sampled from a man between 18 and 29 years old in good health. Some clones in this sample may be carry-over from other donors' samples.

The CDR3 region has the DNA TGTGCCAGCTCACCACTCGCAGGGGTAAATGAAAAACTGTTTTTT. Translated: CASSPLAGVNEKLFF. The chain links TRBV18 to TRBJ1-4, with a weak D call TRBD1 (6 bases). This CDR3 is built from 15 residues. CDR1 KGHSH and CDR2 LQKENI come from the germline V gene. The ends were cut back, 1 base at V and 5 bases at J, with 11 bases in the middle. The complete variable domain, with remaining parts taken from reference TRBV18 and TRBJ1-4, reads NAGVMQNPRHLVRRRGQEARLRCSPMKGHSHVYWYRQLPEEGLKFMVYLQKENIIDESGMPKERFSAEFPKEGPSILRIQQVVRGDSAAYFCASSPLAGVNEKLFFGSGTQLSVL.

This sequence joins TRBV7-2 and TRBJ2-2, with TRBD2 matching 9 bases. Germline lookup yields CDR1 SGHTA and CDR2 FQGNSA. Germline trimming cut 2 bases from V and 2 bases from J; bases unmatched to any gene: 3. The CDR3 is made up of 16 amino acids. CDR3 DNA: TGTGCCAGCAGCTTATTTCTAGCGGGAAACACCGGGGAGCTGTTTTTT. Translation: CASSLFLAGNTGELFF.

V usage is TRBV5-1 and J usage is TRBJ2-5, with 16 bases fitting TRBD2. This CDR3 is 18 amino acids long. After removal of 4 bases from V and 4 bases from J, the junction contained 10 bases not matched to a gene. Germline CDR1 and CDR2: SGHRS and YFSETQ. DNA for the CDR3: TGCGCCAGCAGCCTCGGGACTAGCGGGAGGGGGGGCCGAGAGACCCAGTACTTC. This gives the protein CASSLGTSGRGGRETQYF. Together with reference TRBV5-1 and TRBJ2-5, the CDR3 gives the full variable domain: KAGVTQTPRYLIKTRGQQVTLSCSPISGHRSVSWYQQTPGQGLQFLFEYFSETQRNKGNFPGRFSGRQFSNSRSEMNVSTLELGDSALYLCASSLGTSGRGGRETQYFGPGTRLLVL.

The J gene is TRBJ2-5, the V gene TRBV28; a weak D match, TRBD2 (5 bases). The ends were cut back, 2 bases at V and 5 bases at J, with 12 bases in the middle. Germline CDR1 is MDHEN and CDR2 is SYDVKM. The CDR3 extends over 14 amino acids. The DNA of the CDR3 is TGTGCCAGCAGTTTAGTGGGAGTGCAGGAGACCCAGTACTTC. The encoded protein is CASSLVGVQETQYF.

The chain links TRBV6-5 to TRBJ1-2; the D gene is possibly TRBD1 (5 bases). The germline V and J ends were trimmed by 7 bases and 6 bases, with 18 bases remaining between them. The CDR3 runs to 14 residues. Germline CDR1 reads MNHEY; CDR2 reads SVGAGI. CDR3 DNA: TGTGCCAGCACTCGAGGAGGACAAGCGAATGGCTACACCTTC. It encodes CASTRGGQANGYTF.

V gene TRBV29-1 combines with J gene TRBJ2-1, with 10 nucleotides matching TRBD2. V trimming: 6 bases; J trimming: 8 bases; junction bases outside the gene matches: 7. The CDR3 has 13 amino acids. CDR1 is SQVTM and CDR2 is ANQGSEA in the germline V gene. The CDR3 bases are TGCAGCGTCCGTGTAGCGGGAGGCGATGAGCAGTTCTTC. The encoded protein is CSVRVAGGDEQFF.

The J gene is TRBJ2-3, the V gene TRBV7-2; D ambiguous. Per the germline V gene, CDR1 is SGHTA and CDR2 is FQGNSA. V gave up 4 bases and J gave up 4 bases, with 9 bases separating them. The CDR3 has 13 residues. This CDR3 is CASSSFMSDTQYF. As DNA, the CDR3 is TGTGCCAGCAGCTCGTTTATGTCAGATACGCAGTATTTT.

This clone was observed once. The V and J genes are TRBV14 and TRBJ1-1; 7 nucleotides line up with TRBD1. J was trimmed by 2 bases and V by 3 bases; bases with no gene match: 9. The CDR3 extends over 16 amino acids. The germline CDR1 and CDR2 sequences are SGHDN and FVKESK. This chain's CDR3 is CASSHRGRGQNTEAFF. In DNA, the CDR3 is TGTGCCAGCAGCCATAGGGGTAGGGGGCAAAACACTGAAGCTTTCTTT.

This rearrangement joins TRBV6-6 to TRBJ2-7; D is perhaps TRBD1 (5 bases). The CDR3 has 12 residues. V was clipped by 4 bases and J by 5 bases, with 9 bases between them. Germline V gene lookup returns CDR1 MNHNY and CDR2 SVGAGI (reference sequence). In DNA, the CDR3 is TGTGCCAGCAGTTTGAAGGGGAACGAGCAGTACTTC. This translates into CASSLKGNEQYF.

The V gene is TRBV5-1, the J gene TRBJ2-3; 7 nucleotides align to TRBD1. This CDR3 has 14 amino acids. Per the germline V gene, CDR1 is SGHRS and CDR2 is YFSETQ. V lost 3 bases and J lost 4; bases outside the gene matches: 5. CDR3 loop: CASSWGTVSDTQYF. The CDR3 DNA is TGCGCCAGCAGCTGGGGGACAGTTTCAGATACGCAGTATTTT.

This clone was observed a single time. The genes are TRBV7-2 and TRBJ2-3; the match to TRBD1 covers 8 bases. The CDR3 extends over 18 amino acids. V gave up 4 bases and J gave up 0 bases; unmatched junction bases: 12. In germline, CDR1 is SGHTA, CDR2 FQGNSA. Here the CDR3 reads CASSSRRTGFRSTDTQYF. CDR3 sequence (DNA): TGTGCCAGCAGCTCCCGCCGGACAGGGTTCCGCAGCACAGATACGCAGTATTTT. The full variable domain, its missing parts supplied by reference TRBV7-2 and TRBJ2-3, is GAGVSQSPSNKVTEKGKDVELRCDPISGHTALYWYRQSLGQGLEFLIYFQGNSAPDKSGLPSDRFSAERTGGSVSTLTIQRTQQEDSAVYLCASSSRRTGFRSTDTQYFGPGTRLTVL.

The V and J genes are TRBV5-1 and TRBJ2-2; weak D call: TRBD1 (6 bases). CDR1 and CDR2 (germline): SGHRS, YFSETQ. The CDR3 has 15 amino acids. V gave up 5 bases and J gave up 4 bases, with 15 bases separating them. As DNA, the CDR3 is TGCGCCAGCAGTGGGATTAGAGGGGGCACCGGGGAGCTGTTTTTT. It translates to CASSGIRGGTGELFF.

This CDR3 reads CASSERVRTRAFF. As DNA, the CDR3 is TGTGCCAGCAGTGAAAGGGTTCGGACTAGGGCTTTCTTT. The chain is built from TRBV2 and TRBJ1-1; the D is unclear. Trimming removed 2 bases from V and 11 bases from J, with 15 bases in between. Germline-derived CDR1 and CDR2 are SNHLY and FYNNEI. The CDR3 sequence is 13 residues long.

This clone has only one observation. The chain uses TRBV7-2 and TRBJ2-1; D is unclear. Germline V gene lookup returns CDR1 SGHTA and CDR2 FQGNSA. Trimming shortened V by 2 bases and J by 8 bases, and 13 bases separated the two germline ends. The CDR3 is made up of 14 amino acids. This CDR3 is CASSLIWALDEQFF. The CDR3 nucleotides read TGTGCCAGCAGCTTAATTTGGGCTTTAGATGAGCAGTTCTTC.

This chain links TRBV25-1 with TRBJ2-1, with D possibly being TRBD2 (6 bases). This CDR3 contains 15 residues. V was trimmed by 8 bases and J by 8 bases, leaving 22 bases between them. CDR1 MGHDK and CDR2 SYGVNS come from the germline V gene. The CDR3 DNA reads TGTGCCAGCGGGGCGGCGGGACGGCTTGTCTATGAGCAGTTCTTC. The encoded protein is CASGAAGRLVYEQFF.

The rearrangement links TRBV19 to TRBJ1-3; D is unresolved. This CDR3 region has 13 residues. Trimming left V 11 bases short and J 3 bases short, with 14 bases between. CDR1 and CDR2 (germline): LNHDA, SQIVND (reference sequence). CDR3 in DNA: TGTGCCTCGGGTTCGTCGATTGGAAACACCATATATTTT. Translation gives CASGSSIGNTIYF.

The rearrangement joins TRBV7-2 to TRBJ2-1; the D gene is possibly TRBD2 (5 bases). The CDR3 runs to 15 residues. The germline V gene encodes CDR1 SGHTA and CDR2 FQGNSA. The V and J ends lost 5 bases and 0 bases respectively, with 11 bases between them. The DNA for the CDR3 is TGTGCCAGCAGCCTTAGCGAAGCCTCCTACAATGAGCAGTTCTTC. Encoded protein: CASSLSEASYNEQFF.

The chain employs TRBV18 and TRBJ2-3; 8 positions agree with TRBD2. The CDR3 is 15 residues long. The germline gives CDR1 KGHSH, CDR2 LQKENI. The ends lost 6 bases at V and 4 bases at J; junction bases unmatched: 9. The CDR3 sequence is CASSHGREDADTQYF. The CDR3 nucleotides are TGTGCCAGCTCCCATGGGCGGGAGGATGCAGATACGCAGTATTTT.

The chain combines TRBV5-4 with TRBJ1-3; TRBD1 matches 7 bases. The length of the CDR3 is 16 residues. Germline values: CDR1 SGHNT, CDR2 YYREEE (reference sequence). The J segment lost 0 bases and the V segment lost 1 base, leaving 4 bases of the junction unmatched. DNA of the CDR3: TGTGCCAGCAGCTTGACGAACAGGGGCTCTGGAAACACCATATATTTT. Translation: CASSLTNRGSGNTIYF.

The chain links TRBV7-2 to TRBJ1-1; D is undetermined. Trimming removed 1 base at V and 6 bases at J, with 12 bases between. Germline CDR1 SGHTA, CDR2 FQGNSA. This CDR3 is 14 amino acids long. CDR3 protein: CASSLERVKPEAFF. The CDR3, as DNA: TGTGCCAGCAGCTTAGAGAGAGTCAAACCTGAAGCTTTCTTT.

The CDR3 bases are TGCGCCAGCAGCCAAGAACAAGGGGGGGATGTAGGCACCGGGGAGCTGTTTTTT. Protein sequence: CASSQEQGGDVGTGELFF. The chain joins TRBV4-3 to TRBJ2-2, with a possible D match to TRBD2 (7 bases). Germline V gene data show CDR1 as LGHNA and CDR2 as YSLEER. The CDR3 is made up of 18 amino acids. V lost 0 bases to trimming and J lost 4 bases, with 18 bases between them.

This chain links TRBV30 with TRBJ1-2, with D possibly matching TRBD1 (5 bases). Looked up from germline, CDR1 is GTSNPN and CDR2 is SVGIG (reference sequence). Trimming took 0 bases from V and 4 from J, leaving 9 bases between them. The CDR3 is 13 residues long. DNA for the CDR3: TGTGCCTGGAGTGTAGGGGTTCGCTATGGCTACACCTTC. It codes for CAWSVGVRYGYTF.

The rearrangement uses TRBV19 and TRBJ2-6; D is possibly TRBD1 or TRBD2 (5 bases each). CDR3 length equals 16 residues. Germline V lookup: CDR1 LNHDA, CDR2 SQIVND (reference sequence). Trimming stripped 10 bases from V and 0 bases from J, with 16 bases between. CDR3 in DNA: TGTGCCACCACCGCCGGGACCTTCTCTGGGGCCAACGTCCTGACTTTC. Its translation is CATTAGTFSGANVLTF.

The genes are TRBV5-1 and TRBJ1-5, with 11 bases lining up with TRBD1. Germline V gene data show CDR1 as SGHRS and CDR2 as YFSETQ. The trim removed 4 bases at V and 5 bases at J, leaving 5 bases unmatched. The CDR3 is 15 residues long. CDR3 DNA: TGCGCCAGCAGCCCCCGGACAGGGGGCGATCAGCCCCAGCATTTT. This codes for CASSPRTGGDQPQHF.

This clone was detected once. This chain links TRBV7-3 with TRBJ2-7, with D perhaps TRBD1 or TRBD2 (7 bases each). Trimming removed 5 bases at V and 6 bases at J, with 20 bases between. Germline CDR1 is SGHTA and CDR2 is FQGTGA. CDR3 length: 15 residues. CDR3 DNA: TGTGCCAGCAGCGGCGCAGCGGGACAGTGGAGCGAGCAGTACTTC. It codes for CASSGAAGQWSEQYF.

This rearrangement joins TRBV4-2 to TRBJ2-1, with 13 bases aligning to TRBD2. V shed 1 base and J 6 bases; nucleotides not matched to a gene: 15. The CDR3 sequence is 20 residues long. Germline V CDR1 and CDR2: LGHNA, YNFKEQ. The CDR3 region has the DNA TGTGCCAGCAGCCAAGCGGCGACTAGCGGGAGGACCGCGTTCGGCAATGAGCAGTTCTTC. This sequence encodes CASSQAATSGRTAFGNEQFF.

Only one count was recorded for this clone. The gene calls are TRBV14 and TRBJ1-1, with D possibly being TRBD1 (5 bases). CDR1 and CDR2 (germline): SGHDN, FVKESK. Trimming removed 3 bases at V and 3 bases at J, with 14 bases between. The CDR3 consists of 15 residues. The CDR3 coding sequence is TGTGCCAGCAGCCAGCTGGGACTTGGGGACACTGAAGCTTTCTTT. Protein product: CASSQLGLGDTEAFF.